The clone carrying this TCR beta chain is a singleton in its sample. Germline values: CDR1 SGDLS, CDR2 YYNGEE. The CDR3 runs 15 residues. Trimming stripped 3 bases from V and 2 bases from J, with 14 bases between. This table comes from immunoSEQ multiplex PCR, and its TCRdb copy is limited to in-frame clones, with some not included. This sample has about 59,000 clones, with about 81% found just once. The data belong to a study of memory CD4+ T cells and cytomegalovirus serostatus. Single viable CD3+CD4+CD8-CD45RO+ cells were sorted as the memory CD4+ T cells. Sequencing was performed on memory CD4+ T cells from blood. The chain links TRBV9 to TRBJ2-5; D remains unclear. The TCR was taken from an adult in good health and CMV-seronegative. The CDR3 DNA follows: TGTGCCAGCAGCGGACAAACGCTCAATCAAGAGACCCAGTACTTC. Amino acids: CASSGQTLNQETQYF.